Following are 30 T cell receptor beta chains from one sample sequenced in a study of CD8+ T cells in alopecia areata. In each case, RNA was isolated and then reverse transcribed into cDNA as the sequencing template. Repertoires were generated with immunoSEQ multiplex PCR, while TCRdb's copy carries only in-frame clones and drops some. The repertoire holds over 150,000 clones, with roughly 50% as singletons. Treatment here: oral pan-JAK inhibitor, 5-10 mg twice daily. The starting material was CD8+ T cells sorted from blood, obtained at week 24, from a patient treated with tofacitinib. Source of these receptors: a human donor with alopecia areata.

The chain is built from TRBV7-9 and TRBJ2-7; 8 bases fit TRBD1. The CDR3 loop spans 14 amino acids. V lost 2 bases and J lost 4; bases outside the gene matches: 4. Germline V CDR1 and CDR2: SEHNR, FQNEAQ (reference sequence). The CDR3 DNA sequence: TGTGCCAGCAGCTTACCCGACAGGGGATACGAGCAGTACTTC. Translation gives CASSLPDRGYEQYF.

CDR3 nucleotide sequence: TGTGCCAGCAGCCAAACAGGGATTGGAGGCTACACCTTC. The encoded protein is CASSQTGIGGYTF. The chain joins TRBV7-9 to TRBJ1-2; D possibly corresponds to TRBD1 (6 bases). The V gene lost 5 bases and the J gene lost 8 bases, with 15 bases spanning the gap. The CDR3 sequence is 13 residues long. In germline, CDR1 is SEHNR, CDR2 FQNEAQ (reference sequence).

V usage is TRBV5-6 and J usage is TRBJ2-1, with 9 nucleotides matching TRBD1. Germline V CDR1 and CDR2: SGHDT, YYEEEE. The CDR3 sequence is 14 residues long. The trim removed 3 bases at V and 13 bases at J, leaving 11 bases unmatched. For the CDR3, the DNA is TGTGCCAGCAGCTGGGACAGGGATTACAACGTTCAGTTCTTC. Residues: CASSWDRDYNVQFF. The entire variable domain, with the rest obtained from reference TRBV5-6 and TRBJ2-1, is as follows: DAGVTQSPTHLIKTRGQQVTLRCSPKSGHDTVSWYQQALGQGPQFIFQYYEEEERQRGNFPDRFSGHQFPNYSSELNVNALLLGDSALYLCASSWDRDYNVQFFGPGTRLTVL.

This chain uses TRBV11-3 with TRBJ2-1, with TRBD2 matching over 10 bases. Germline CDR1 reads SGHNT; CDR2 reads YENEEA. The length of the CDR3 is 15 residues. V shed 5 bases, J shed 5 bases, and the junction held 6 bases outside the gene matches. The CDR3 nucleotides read TGTGCCAGCAGCATTAGGACTAGCGGAAACAATGAGCAGTTCTTC. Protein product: CASSIRTSGNNEQFF. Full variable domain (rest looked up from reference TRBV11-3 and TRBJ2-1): EAGVVQSPRYKIIEKKQPVAFWCNPISGHNTLYWYLQNLGQGPELLIRYENEEAVDDSQLPKDRFSAERLKGVDSTLKIQPAELGDSAVYLCASSIRTSGNNEQFFGPGTRLTVL.

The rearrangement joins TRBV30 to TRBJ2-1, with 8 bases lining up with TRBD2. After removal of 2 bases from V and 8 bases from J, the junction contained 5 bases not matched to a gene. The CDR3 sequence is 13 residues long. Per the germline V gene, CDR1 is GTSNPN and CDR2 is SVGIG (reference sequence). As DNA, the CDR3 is TGTGCCTGGAGTTCCGGGGGGGCGGATGAGCAGTTCTTC. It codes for CAWSSGGADEQFF.

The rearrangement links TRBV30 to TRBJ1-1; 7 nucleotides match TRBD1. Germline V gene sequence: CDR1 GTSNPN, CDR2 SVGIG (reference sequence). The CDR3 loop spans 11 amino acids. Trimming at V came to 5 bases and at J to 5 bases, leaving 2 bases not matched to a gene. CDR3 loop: CAWGQETEAFF. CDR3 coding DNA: TGTGCCTGGGGACAGGAAACTGAAGCTTTCTTT.

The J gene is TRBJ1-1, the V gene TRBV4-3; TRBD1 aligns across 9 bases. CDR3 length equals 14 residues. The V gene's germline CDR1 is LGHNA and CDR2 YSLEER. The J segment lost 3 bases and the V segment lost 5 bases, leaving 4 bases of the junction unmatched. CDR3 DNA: TGCGCCAGCAGCGGACAGGGGCGGGACACTGAAGCTTTCTTT. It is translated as CASSGQGRDTEAFF.

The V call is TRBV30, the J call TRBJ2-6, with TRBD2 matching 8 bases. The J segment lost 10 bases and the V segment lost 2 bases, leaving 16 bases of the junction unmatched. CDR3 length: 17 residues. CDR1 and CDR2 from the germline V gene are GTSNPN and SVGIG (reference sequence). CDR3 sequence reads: CAWSMSPRLSGGNVLTF. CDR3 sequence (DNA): TGTGCCTGGAGTATGTCTCCTCGTTTATCGGGAGGGAACGTCCTGACTTTC.

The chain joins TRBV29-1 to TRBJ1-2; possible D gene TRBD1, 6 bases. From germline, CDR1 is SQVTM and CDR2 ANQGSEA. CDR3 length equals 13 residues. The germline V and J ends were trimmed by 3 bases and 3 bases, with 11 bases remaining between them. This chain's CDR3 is CSVEWRQDYGYTF. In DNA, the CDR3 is TGCAGCGTTGAGTGGCGACAGGACTATGGCTACACCTTC.

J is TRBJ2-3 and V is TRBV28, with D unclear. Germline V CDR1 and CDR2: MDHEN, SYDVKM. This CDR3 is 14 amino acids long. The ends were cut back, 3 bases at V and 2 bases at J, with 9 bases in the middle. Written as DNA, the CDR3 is TGTGCCAGCAGTTTGGACCAGGTCACAGATACGCAGTATTTT. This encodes CASSLDQVTDTQYF.

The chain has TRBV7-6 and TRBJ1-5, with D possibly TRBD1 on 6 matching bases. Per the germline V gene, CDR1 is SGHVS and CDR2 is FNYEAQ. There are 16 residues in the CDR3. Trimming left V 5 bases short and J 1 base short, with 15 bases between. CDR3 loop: CASSANRGGSNQPQHF. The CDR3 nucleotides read TGTGCCAGCAGCGCAAATAGAGGGGGAAGCAATCAGCCCCAGCATTTT.

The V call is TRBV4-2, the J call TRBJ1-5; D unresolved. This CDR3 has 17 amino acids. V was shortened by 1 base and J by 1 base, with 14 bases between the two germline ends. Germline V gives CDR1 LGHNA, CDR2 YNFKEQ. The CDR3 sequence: CASSQAPLGVSNQPQHF. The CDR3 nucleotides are TGTGCCAGCAGCCAAGCGCCGTTGGGAGTCAGCAATCAGCCCCAGCATTTT.

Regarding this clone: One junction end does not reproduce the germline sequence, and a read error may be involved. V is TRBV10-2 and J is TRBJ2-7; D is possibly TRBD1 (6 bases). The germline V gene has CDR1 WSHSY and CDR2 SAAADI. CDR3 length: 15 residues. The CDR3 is CASSDLSGDRQVENF. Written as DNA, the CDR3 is TGCGCCAGCAGTGACCTAAGTGGTGATAGACAGGTCGAGAACTTC.

The chain's CDR3 is CASSLEVRGDEQYF. The CDR3 DNA is TGCGCCAGCAGCTTGGAGGTCAGGGGGGACGAGCAGTACTTC. The rearrangement joins TRBV5-1 to TRBJ2-7; tentatively, D is TRBD1 (7 bases). Germline assignment: CDR1 SGHRS and CDR2 YFSETQ. CDR3 length equals 14 residues. V lost 0 bases and J lost 5, with 12 bases in between.

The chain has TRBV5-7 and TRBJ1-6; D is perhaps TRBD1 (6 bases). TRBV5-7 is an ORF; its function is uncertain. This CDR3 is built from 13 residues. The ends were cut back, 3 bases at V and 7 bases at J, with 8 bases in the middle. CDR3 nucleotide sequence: TGTGCCAGCAGCTGGACAGACAATTCACCCCTCCACTTT. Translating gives CASSWTDNSPLHF.

Here the CDR3 DNA reads TGTGCCAGCAGTTTAAACAGCGGGGGCACGGACGAGCAGTACTTC. Protein product: CASSLNSGGTDEQYF. J is TRBJ2-7 and V is TRBV27, with TRBD2 matching 8 bases. This CDR3 contains 15 residues. Germline CDR1 and CDR2: MNHEY and SMNVEV (reference sequence). V shed 2 bases, J shed 5 bases, and the junction held 8 bases outside the gene matches.

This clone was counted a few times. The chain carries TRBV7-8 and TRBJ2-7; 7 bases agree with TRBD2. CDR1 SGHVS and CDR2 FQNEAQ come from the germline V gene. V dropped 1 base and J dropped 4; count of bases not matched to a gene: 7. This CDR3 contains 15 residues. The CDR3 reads CASSLEGLRDYEQYF. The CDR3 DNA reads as TGTGCCAGCAGCTTAGAGGGACTAAGGGATTACGAGCAGTACTTC.

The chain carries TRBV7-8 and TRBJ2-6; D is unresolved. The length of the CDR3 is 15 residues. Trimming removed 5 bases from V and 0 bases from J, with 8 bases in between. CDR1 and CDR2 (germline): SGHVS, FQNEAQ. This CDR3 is CASSVTSSGANVLTF. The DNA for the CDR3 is TGTGCCAGCAGCGTAACGAGCTCTGGGGCCAACGTCCTGACTTTC.

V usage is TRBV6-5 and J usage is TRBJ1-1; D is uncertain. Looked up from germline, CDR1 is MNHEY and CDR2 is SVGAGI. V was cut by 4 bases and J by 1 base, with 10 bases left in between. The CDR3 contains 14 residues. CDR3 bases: TGTGCCAGCAGTTGGACGGATCCGAACACTGAAGCTTTCTTT. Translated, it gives CASSWTDPNTEAFF.

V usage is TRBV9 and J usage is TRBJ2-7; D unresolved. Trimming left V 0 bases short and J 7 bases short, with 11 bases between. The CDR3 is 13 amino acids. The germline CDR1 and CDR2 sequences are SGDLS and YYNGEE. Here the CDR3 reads CASSVAGGEEQYF. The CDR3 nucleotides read TGTGCCAGCAGCGTAGCGGGCGGAGAGGAGCAGTACTTC.

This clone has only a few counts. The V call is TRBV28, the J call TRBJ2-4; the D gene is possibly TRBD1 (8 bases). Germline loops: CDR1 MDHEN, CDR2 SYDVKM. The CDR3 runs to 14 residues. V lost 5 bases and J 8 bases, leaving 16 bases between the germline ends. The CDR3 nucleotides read TGTGCCAGCAGTATAGACAGGGGAGGGGACATTCAGTACTTC. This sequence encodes CASSIDRGGDIQYF.

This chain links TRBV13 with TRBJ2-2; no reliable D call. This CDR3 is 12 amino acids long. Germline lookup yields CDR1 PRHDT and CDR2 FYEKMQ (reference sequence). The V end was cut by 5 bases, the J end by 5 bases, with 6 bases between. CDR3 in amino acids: CASSTGTGELFF. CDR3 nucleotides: TGTGCCAGCAGCACCGGGACCGGGGAGCTGTTTTTT.

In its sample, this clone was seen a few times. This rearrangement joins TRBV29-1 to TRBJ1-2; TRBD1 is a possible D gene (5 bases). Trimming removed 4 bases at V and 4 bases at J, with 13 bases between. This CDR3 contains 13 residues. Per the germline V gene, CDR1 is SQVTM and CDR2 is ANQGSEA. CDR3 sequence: CSVAAGIVYGYTF. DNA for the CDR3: TGCAGCGTTGCGGCAGGGATTGTCTATGGCTACACCTTC. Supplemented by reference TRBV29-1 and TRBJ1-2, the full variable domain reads SAVISQKPSRDICQRGTSLTIQCQVDSQVTMMFWYRQQPGQSLTLIATANQGSEATYESGFVIDKFPISRPNLTFSTLTVSNMSPEDSSIYLCSVAAGIVYGYTFGSGTRLTVV.

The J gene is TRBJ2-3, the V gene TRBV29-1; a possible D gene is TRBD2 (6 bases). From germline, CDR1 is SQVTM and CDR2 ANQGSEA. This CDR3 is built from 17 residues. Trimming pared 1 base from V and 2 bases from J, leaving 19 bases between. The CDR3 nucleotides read TGCAGCGTTGAAGTGCCGCGGGGTCAGGGCCACACAGATACGCAGTATTTT. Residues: CSVEVPRGQGHTDTQYF.

The CDR3 is CASSFVKDRATDTQYF. CDR3 DNA: TGTGCCAGCAGCTTTGTTAAGGACAGGGCCACAGATACGCAGTATTTT. J is TRBJ2-3 and V is TRBV7-9, with 8 bases fitting TRBD1. Germline lookup yields CDR1 SEHNR and CDR2 FQNEAQ (reference sequence). The CDR3 contains 16 residues. After removal of 3 bases from V and 2 bases from J, the junction contained 7 bases not matched to a gene.

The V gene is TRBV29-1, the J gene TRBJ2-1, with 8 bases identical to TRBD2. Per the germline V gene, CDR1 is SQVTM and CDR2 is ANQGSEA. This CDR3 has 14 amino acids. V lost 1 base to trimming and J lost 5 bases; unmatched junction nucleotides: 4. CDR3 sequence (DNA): TGCAGCGTTGAAGCGGGGGGGTCTGACAATGAGCAGTTCTTC. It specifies CSVEAGGSDNEQFF.

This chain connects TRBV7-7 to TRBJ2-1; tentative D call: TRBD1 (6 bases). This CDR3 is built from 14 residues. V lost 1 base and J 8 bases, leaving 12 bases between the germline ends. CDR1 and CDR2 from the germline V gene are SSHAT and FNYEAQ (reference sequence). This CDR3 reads CASSLGVGGDEQFF. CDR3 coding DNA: TGTGCCAGCAGCTTAGGGGTAGGGGGAGATGAGCAGTTCTTC.

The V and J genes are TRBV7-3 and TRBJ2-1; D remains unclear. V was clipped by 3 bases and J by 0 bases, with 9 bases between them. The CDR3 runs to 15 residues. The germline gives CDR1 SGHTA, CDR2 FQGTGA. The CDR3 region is CASSFSTSSYNEQFF. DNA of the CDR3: TGTGCCAGCAGCTTTAGCACGAGCTCCTACAATGAGCAGTTCTTC.

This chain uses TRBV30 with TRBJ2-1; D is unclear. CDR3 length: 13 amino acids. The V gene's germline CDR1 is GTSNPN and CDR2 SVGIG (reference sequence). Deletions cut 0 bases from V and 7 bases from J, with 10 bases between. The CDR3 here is CAWSVTDGNEQFF. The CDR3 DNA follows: TGTGCCTGGAGTGTTACCGACGGGAATGAGCAGTTCTTC.

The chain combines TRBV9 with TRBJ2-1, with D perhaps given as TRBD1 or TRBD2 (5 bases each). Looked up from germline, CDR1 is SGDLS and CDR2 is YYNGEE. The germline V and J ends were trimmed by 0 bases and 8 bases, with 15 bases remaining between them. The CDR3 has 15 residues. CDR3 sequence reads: CASSVVEGLGYEQFF. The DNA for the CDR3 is TGTGCCAGCAGCGTAGTCGAGGGGCTGGGCTATGAGCAGTTCTTC.